These T cell receptor beta chains were read from a single sample in a study of blood T cell repertoires in COVID-19. TCRdb's table, derived via immunoSEQ multiplex PCR, lists solely in-frame clones and lacks some. Of around 130,000 clones in the sample, roughly 80% are singletons; the top ten hold about an eighth. The source material was peripheral blood. The receptors come from a woman aged 25-40 years who had recovered from COVID-19. CDR3s include the opening cysteine and the closing phenylalanine or tryptophan. A D gene is named only where the DNA matches it firmly. Not all rows give a size; the values are once, few, many and, for expanded clones, a class.

v_gene	j_gene	d_gene	abundance	CDR3aa	CDR3nt
TRBV3-1/TRBV3-2	TRBJ2-5	TRBD2	-	CASSQATSGRVQTQYF	TGTGCCAGCAGCCAAGCGACTAGCGGGAGAGTGCAGACCCAGTACTTC
TRBV10-1	TRBJ1-1	-	-	CASSDGGANTEAFF	TGCGCCAGCAGTGATGGAGGGGCGAACACTGAAGCTTTCTTT
TRBV29-1	TRBJ2-1	TRBD2	-	CSVEDLGLAAYNEQFF	TGCAGCGTTGAAGATCTCGGACTAGCGGCCTACAATGAGCAGTTCTTC
TRBV9	TRBJ2-3	-	-	CASSVATLADTQYF	TGTGCCAGCAGCGTAGCTACTCTAGCAGATACGCAGTATTTT
TRBV5-1	TRBJ1-6	TRBD1	many	CASSLLQGNSPLHF	TGCGCCAGCAGCTTGTTACAGGGGAATTCACCCCTCCACTTT
TRBV6-6	TRBJ2-7	TRBD2	-	CATGLAGAYEQYF	TGTGCCACCGGACTAGCGGGAGCCTACGAGCAGTACTTC
TRBV6-1	TRBJ2-7	-	-	CASSDRAYDEQYF	TGTGCCAGCAGTGACAGGGCTTATGACGAGCAGTACTTC
TRBV3-1/TRBV3-2	TRBJ2-2	-	many	CASSYFGELFF	TGTGCCAGCAGTTACTTCGGGGAGCTGTTTTTT
TRBV27	TRBJ1-4	TRBD1	-	CASSLPGQGARSNEKLFF	TGTGCCAGCAGTTTACCAGGACAGGGGGCACGGAGTAATGAAAAACTGTTTTTT
TRBV2	TRBJ2-7	TRBD1	-	CASSWDRAYEQYF	TGTGCCAGCAGTTGGGACAGGGCCTACGAGCAGTACTTC
TRBV5-1	TRBJ2-7	-	-	CASSSRGNEQYF	TGCGCCAGCAGCTCTAGAGGAAACGAGCAGTACTTC
TRBV18	TRBJ2-3	TRBD2	-	CASSPRTAGDTDTQYF	TGTGCCAGCTCACCACGAACTGCGGGGGACACAGATACGCAGTATTTT
TRBV14	TRBJ2-1	-	once	CASSQGGYRVGQFF	TGTGCCAGCAGCCAAGGGGGATACAGGGTCGGGCAGTTCTTC
TRBV5-6	TRBJ2-1	TRBD2	-	CASSLRTSGGRSYNEQFF	TGTGCCAGCAGCCTGCGGACTAGCGGGGGTCGATCCTACAATGAGCAGTTCTTC
TRBV6-5	TRBJ2-3	TRBD2	-	CASSTRLAGTDTQYF	TGTGCCAGCAGTACCCGGCTAGCGGGAACAGATACGCAGTATTTT
TRBV10-1	TRBJ2-7	TRBD2	-	CASSEVSSGAYEQYF	TGCGCCAGCAGTGAGGTGTCTAGCGGGGCCTACGAGCAGTACTTC
TRBV5-6	TRBJ2-7	TRBD1	-	CASSPWTGGEQYF	TGTGCCAGCAGCCCTTGGACAGGGGGGGAGCAGTACTTC
TRBV7-2	TRBJ2-7	TRBD1	-	CASSGGQGTYEQYF	TGTGCCAGCAGCGGCGGACAGGGGACCTACGAGCAGTACTTC
TRBV5-4	TRBJ1-2	-	-	CASSLTDRYGYTF	TGTGCCAGCAGCTTGACAGATAGATATGGCTACACCTTC
TRBV18	TRBJ1-2	TRBD1	few	CASSPSGGYGYTF	TGTGCCAGCTCACCATCAGGGGGCTATGGCTACACCTTC
TRBV4-1	TRBJ1-2	-	-	CASSQLPEEGRLNGYTF	TGCGCCAGCAGCCAACTCCCGGAGGAGGGGCGACTTAATGGCTACACCTTC
TRBV19	TRBJ2-2	-	-	CASSISGDPGELFF	TGTGCCAGTAGTATCTCGGGAGACCCCGGGGAGCTGTTTTTT
TRBV10-3	TRBJ2-2	TRBD1	-	CAISEGGDTGELFF	TGTGCCATCAGTGAAGGGGGCGACACCGGGGAGCTGTTTTTT
TRBV11-1	TRBJ1-4	TRBD1	-	CASSPGDRGTNEKLFF	TGTGCCAGCAGCCCGGGGGACAGGGGAACTAATGAAAAACTGTTTTTT
TRBV6-5	TRBJ1-3	-	-	CASRIEGAPGNTIYF	TGTGCCAGCAGGATAGAAGGAGCACCTGGAAACACCATATATTTT
TRBV2	TRBJ2-2	TRBD2	-	CASSVWTRPGELFF	TGTGCCAGCAGTGTATGGACTAGGCCCGGGGAGCTGTTTTTT
TRBV4-1	TRBJ2-7	TRBD2	-	CASSPGSGNSYEQYF	TGCGCCAGCAGCCCAGGTAGCGGGAATTCCTACGAGCAGTACTTC
TRBV2	TRBJ1-4	-	-	CASSTRTGNEKLFF	TGTGCCAGCAGTACTAGGACGGGGAATGAAAAACTGTTTTTT
TRBV4-2	TRBJ2-1	TRBD2	few	CASSQGLAGAGRSEQFF	TGTGCCAGCAGCCAAGGGCTAGCGGGGGCCGGAAGGTCGGAGCAGTTCTTC
TRBV4-2	TRBJ2-7	-	medium-sized	CASSQDAAGPYEQYF	TGTGCCAGCAGCCAAGACGCGGCGGGGCCCTACGAGCAGTACTTC
TRBV6-6	TRBJ2-5	-	-	CASSYGQGETQYF	TGTGCCAGCAGTTACGGGCAGGGAGAGACCCAGTACTTC
TRBV9	TRBJ2-3	-	-	CASSVDSSTDTQYF	TGTGCCAGCAGCGTAGACAGCAGCACAGATACGCAGTATTTT
TRBV6-6	TRBJ2-7	-	-	CASGERSGSSYEQYF	TGTGCCAGCGGTGAGCGTAGTGGGAGCTCCTACGAGCAGTACTTC
TRBV12-3/TRBV12-4	TRBJ1-2	TRBD1	-	CASTTGAAYGYTF	TGTGCCAGCACCACAGGGGCAGCCTATGGCTACACCTTC
TRBV4-1	TRBJ2-3	-	-	CASSQVGGAPDTQYF	TGCGCCAGCAGCCAAGTTGGGGGCGCGCCAGATACGCAGTATTTT
TRBV6-5	TRBJ1-1	TRBD1	-	CASSRTGLNTEAFF	TGTGCCAGCAGCCGGACAGGGCTCAACACTGAAGCTTTCTTT
TRBV2	TRBJ1-2	-	-	CATATGDYGYTF	TGTGCCACCGCGACAGGAGACTATGGCTACACCTTC
TRBV27	TRBJ1-2	-	few	CASSLEGDYGYTF	TGTGCCAGCAGTTTAGAAGGGGACTATGGCTACACCTTC
TRBV3-1/TRBV3-2	TRBJ2-7	TRBD2	-	CASSSRLAGASYEQYF	TGTGCCAGCAGCTCCCGACTAGCGGGAGCCTCCTACGAGCAGTACTTC
TRBV30	TRBJ2-2	-	-	CAWSQGRGATGELFF	TGTGCCTGGAGTCAAGGCAGGGGGGCCACCGGGGAGCTGTTTTTT
TRBV2	TRBJ2-1	-	once	CASSGTPHSYNEQFF	TGTGCCAGCAGTGGGACTCCCCATTCCTACAATGAGCAGTTCTTC